These 27 T cell receptor beta chains were sequenced from one sample in a study of cytotoxic CD8 clonotypes in ibrutinib-treated CLL. Profiled with immunoSEQ multiplex PCR; TCRdb holds only in-frame clones, not every one. The sample carries more than 300,000 clones, roughly 85% recorded once. The sequenced sample was PBMCs, obtained before ibrutinib treatment. The receptors were gathered from a human donor with chronic lymphocytic leukemia.

The chain joins TRBV7-8 to TRBJ1-2, with TRBD1 as a possible D gene (6 bases). In germline, CDR1 is SGHVS, CDR2 FQNEAQ. The length of the CDR3 is 14 residues. V lost 1 base and J 6 bases, leaving 12 bases between the germline ends. Here the CDR3 DNA reads TGTGCCAGCAGCTTAGGAGGTTGGGGGCATGGCTACACCTTC. Translated: CASSLGGWGHGYTF. The whole variable domain, remainder taken from reference TRBV7-8 and TRBJ1-2, is GAGVSQSPRYKVAKRGQDVALRCDPISGHVSLFWYQQALGQGPEFLTYFQNEAQLDKSGLPSDRFFAERPEGSVSTLKIQRTQQEDSAVYLCASSLGGWGHGYTFGSGTRLTVV.

The chain couples TRBV27 to TRBJ2-7; D is tentatively TRBD1 or TRBD2 (6 bases each). Germline loops: CDR1 MNHEY, CDR2 SMNVEV (reference sequence). With 5 bases removed from V and 5 bases from J, the gap between germline ends came to 28 bases. CDR3 size: 18 residues. The CDR3 is CASSPRGLAPKLGDEQYF. DNA of the CDR3: TGTGCCAGCAGTCCCAGGGGTCTAGCGCCAAAGCTGGGAGACGAGCAGTACTTC.

The chain links TRBV19 to TRBJ1-1, with a tentative D call TRBD1 (5 bases). CDR1 is LNHDA and CDR2 is SQIVND in the germline V gene (reference sequence). CDR3 size: 14 residues. Trimming pared 5 bases from V and 4 bases from J, leaving 14 bases between. CDR3 loop: CASSSWGGPTEAFF. The CDR3 region has the DNA TGTGCCAGTAGTTCGTGGGGGGGTCCCACTGAAGCTTTCTTT.

This clone was seen a single time. The rearrangement joins TRBV28 to TRBJ1-3; D might be TRBD1 (5 bases). The CDR3 totals 13 residues. The V and J ends lost 8 bases and 2 bases respectively, with 10 bases between them. CDR1 MDHEN and CDR2 SYDVKM come from the germline V gene. CDR3 DNA: TGTGCCAGCTTCGACAGTACTGGAAACACCATATATTTT. Its protein product is CASFDSTGNTIYF. The variable domain in full, completed from reference TRBV28 and TRBJ1-3, reads DVKVTQSSRYLVKRTGEKVFLECVQDMDHENMFWYRQDPGLGLRLIYFSYDVKMKEKGDIPEGYSVSREKKERFSLILESASTNQTSMYLCASFDSTGNTIYFGEGSWLTVV.

V is TRBV6-5 and J is TRBJ2-7, with TRBD2 as a possible D gene (5 bases). Germline V gene data show CDR1 as MNHEY and CDR2 as SVGAGI. Between the trimmed V and J ends, which lost 5 bases and 4 bases, there was a span of 15 bases. This CDR3 has 14 amino acids. In DNA, the CDR3 is TGTGCCAGCAGTCTGACCGGCTCGGGGTACGAGCAGTACTTC. Encoded protein: CASSLTGSGYEQYF.

V is TRBV4-3 and J is TRBJ2-3; D might be TRBD2 (5 bases). The CDR3 loop spans 16 amino acids. In germline, CDR1 is LGHNA, CDR2 YSLEER. The germline V and J ends were trimmed by 0 bases and 1 base, with 11 bases remaining between them. CDR3 in amino acids: CASSQDLWTGTDTQYF. In DNA form, the CDR3 reads TGCGCCAGCAGCCAAGATCTGTGGACTGGCACAGATACGCAGTATTTT.

The CDR3, as DNA: TGTGCCAGCAGTTTTGGGCTGAACACTGAAGCTTTCTTT. Translation: CASSFGLNTEAFF. The chain employs TRBV27 and TRBJ1-1, with no clear D. Trimming pared 3 bases from V and 0 bases from J, leaving 5 bases between. The CDR3 has 13 amino acids. CDR1 MNHEY and CDR2 SMNVEV come from the germline V gene (reference sequence).

A single count supports this clone. This rearrangement joins TRBV11-2 to TRBJ2-7; D is ambiguous. Germline V gene lookup returns CDR1 SGHAT and CDR2 FQNNGV. Trimming left V 3 bases short and J 2 bases short, with 5 bases between. The CDR3 is 12 residues long. CDR3 sequence: CASSFGTYEQYF. The CDR3 DNA is TGTGCCAGCAGCTTCGGCACCTACGAGCAGTACTTC.

This clone was counted a single time. This sequence joins TRBV5-1 and TRBJ2-1; D is unresolved. The CDR3 consists of 14 residues. Germline values: CDR1 SGHRS, CDR2 YFSETQ. The V end was cut by 5 bases, the J end by 4 bases, with 13 bases between. The CDR3 region is CASRLGSPYNEQFF. The CDR3, as DNA: TGCGCCAGCAGGCTCGGCTCGCCGTACAATGAGCAGTTCTTC.

This clone has more than one count but fewer than ten. The V and J genes are TRBV5-4 and TRBJ1-2; D is unresolved. Germline V lookup: CDR1 SGHNT, CDR2 YYREEE (reference sequence). The V end was cut by 1 base, the J end by 6 bases, with 10 bases between. This CDR3 comprises 13 residues. In nucleotides, the CDR3 is TGTGCCAGCAGCTTGCCGGCCGGGGATGGCTACACCTTC. The encoded protein is CASSLPAGDGYTF.

The chain combines TRBV6-1 with TRBJ2-7, with no clear D. The V gene lost 7 bases and the J gene lost 4 bases, with 11 bases spanning the gap. This CDR3 has 12 amino acids. Germline CDR1 MNHNS, CDR2 SASEGT. Here the CDR3 DNA reads TGTGCCAGCATCCAATCGACGTACGAGCAGTACTTC. This sequence encodes CASIQSTYEQYF.

This sequence joins TRBV12-5 and TRBJ1-1; D remains ambiguous. The CDR3 is made up of 13 amino acids. Trimming left V 6 bases short and J 4 bases short, with 12 bases between. Germline loops: CDR1 LGHNT, CDR2 FRNRAP. The CDR3 reads CASGPGRPTEAFF. CDR3 DNA sequence: TGTGCTAGTGGCCCCGGCAGGCCCACTGAAGCTTTCTTT. Variable domain in full (rest from reference TRBV12-5 and TRBJ1-1): DARVTQTPRHKVTEMGQEVTMRCQPILGHNTVFWYRQTMMQGLELLAYFRNRAPLDDSGMPKDRFSAEMPDATLATLKIQPSEPRDSAVYFCASGPGRPTEAFFGQGTRLTVV.

V is TRBV6-1 and J is TRBJ2-5; D may correspond to TRBD1 or TRBD2 (6 bases each). Trimming shortened V by 8 bases and J by 4 bases, and 20 bases separated the two germline ends. The CDR3 is 15 residues long. CDR1 MNHNS and CDR2 SASEGT come from the germline V gene. CDR3 amino acids: CASAPRDTPRETQYF. CDR3 DNA sequence: TGTGCCAGCGCCCCGCGGGACACCCCGCGAGAGACCCAGTACTTC.

Remarks on this clone: The sample carries other DNA sequences with the same CDR3. The V and J genes are TRBV11-2 and TRBJ2-7; the D gene is possibly TRBD2 (5 bases). The CDR3 is made up of 11 amino acids. Trimming took off 5 bases at V and 4 bases at J, with 6 bases between the two ends. Germline V gene lookup returns CDR1 SGHAT and CDR2 FQNNGV. The CDR3 spells CASSRGYEQYF. As DNA, the CDR3 is TGTGCCAGCAGCCGGGGTTACGAGCAGTACTTC.

CDR3 sequence: CASSYSGSGANVLTF. Here the CDR3 DNA reads TGTGCCAGCAGTTACTCGGGCTCTGGGGCCAACGTCCTGACTTTC. The chain joins TRBV6-6 to TRBJ2-6; D ambiguous. CDR3 length: 15 residues. Germline V CDR1 and CDR2: MNHNY, SVGAGI (reference sequence). The V and J ends lost 0 bases and 0 bases respectively, with 3 bases between them.

CDR3 region: CASSLSQAQSYTF. The CDR3 DNA reads TGTGCCAGCAGCTTAAGCCAGGCCCAAAGCTACACCTTC. The chain carries TRBV7-3 and TRBJ1-2; D is uncertain. The CDR3 is 13 amino acids. Per the germline V gene, CDR1 is SGHTA and CDR2 is FQGTGA. Trimming shortened V by 1 base and J by 9 bases, and 12 bases separated the two germline ends.

This sequence joins TRBV28 and TRBJ2-6; 8 nucleotides align to TRBD1. The germline V gene has CDR1 MDHEN and CDR2 SYDVKM. J lost 2 bases, V lost 4 bases, and 7 bases had no gene match. The CDR3 is 17 residues long. Here the CDR3 DNA reads TGTGCCAGCAGTTGGTGGGCAGGGGGCGCTGGGGCCAACGTCCTGACTTTC. It translates to CASSWWAGGAGANVLTF.

The chain joins TRBV19 to TRBJ1-5, with no clear D. Germline V gene data show CDR1 as LNHDA and CDR2 as SQIVND (reference sequence). V was clipped by 0 bases and J by 10 bases, with 10 bases between them. The CDR3 totals 13 residues. The CDR3 DNA follows: TGTGCCAGTAGTATAGATCGGGATCTTCCCCAGCATTTT. This encodes CASSIDRDLPQHF.

The rearrangement uses TRBV5-1 and TRBJ1-2; D call uncertain. Germline V CDR1 and CDR2: SGHRS, YFSETQ. This CDR3 is 13 amino acids long. The V end was cut by 4 bases, the J end by 5 bases, with 12 bases between. For the CDR3, the DNA is TGCGCCAGCAGCCCTGAGACTTCATATGGCTACACCTTC. Translating gives CASSPETSYGYTF.

The chain combines TRBV7-3 with TRBJ2-5, with 15 bases identical to TRBD2. With V trimmed by 5 bases and J by 5 bases, 9 bases remained unmatched. The CDR3 extends over 17 amino acids. Germline CDR1 and CDR2: SGHTA and FQGTGA. DNA of the CDR3: TGTGCCAGCAGCCCACGGACTAGCGGGAGGGCCCGTGAGACCCAGTACTTC. Protein sequence: CASSPRTSGRARETQYF.

The chain combines TRBV27 with TRBJ2-1; possibly TRBD2 for D (6 bases). Germline V gene sequence: CDR1 MNHEY, CDR2 SMNVEV (reference sequence). Trimming stripped 5 bases from V and 7 bases from J, with 15 bases between. This CDR3 is 14 amino acids long. CDR3 protein: CASSPGTGGNEQFF. CDR3 bases: TGTGCCAGCAGTCCGGGGACCGGGGGTAATGAGCAGTTCTTC.

This chain links TRBV5-1 with TRBJ1-1; weak D call: TRBD1 (6 bases). The CDR3 sequence is 13 residues long. From germline, CDR1 is SGHRS and CDR2 YFSETQ. The V end lost 4 bases, the J end lost 4 bases, and 11 bases lay between the germline ends. The CDR3 spells CASSTQGSTEAFF. CDR3 DNA sequence: TGCGCCAGCAGCACACAGGGCAGCACTGAAGCTTTCTTT.

The J gene is TRBJ2-1, the V gene TRBV9; possible D gene TRBD2, 6 bases. The CDR3 contains 13 residues. The V end lost 2 bases, the J end lost 4 bases, and 7 bases lay between the germline ends. Germline V CDR1 and CDR2: SGDLS, YYNGEE. CDR3 DNA: TGTGCCAGCAGCGTGCGGGGTTACAATGAGCAGTTCTTC. This translates into CASSVRGYNEQFF. Full variable domain (rest looked up from reference TRBV9 and TRBJ2-1): DSGVTQTPKHLITATGQRVTLRCSPRSGDLSVYWYQQSLDQGLQFLIQYYNGEERAKGNILERFSAQQFPDLHSELNLSSLELGDSALYFCASSVRGYNEQFFGPGTRLTVL.

The chain combines TRBV9 with TRBJ1-2; TRBD1 aligns across 8 bases. Germline CDR1 is SGDLS and CDR2 is YYNGEE. The trim removed 8 bases at V and 0 bases at J, leaving 0 bases unmatched. The CDR3 is 12 amino acids. The CDR3: CARQGANYGYTF. The CDR3 DNA is TGTGCCAGACAGGGGGCTAACTATGGCTACACCTTC.

The chain joins TRBV2 to TRBJ2-1, with 13 bases fitting TRBD2. The CDR3 is 15 residues long. V was pared by 5 bases and J by 6 bases, with 4 bases of the junction left unmatched. CDR1 SNHLY and CDR2 FYNNEI come from the germline V gene. The DNA for the CDR3 is TGTGCCAGCAGTCCACTAGCGGGAGGGCCCAATGAGCAGTTCTTC. Translation: CASSPLAGGPNEQFF.

V and J are TRBV12-5 and TRBJ2-7, with D unclear. Per germline, CDR1 LGHNT and CDR2 FRNRAP. This CDR3 comprises 15 residues. Trimming cost V 2 bases and J 2 bases, with 13 bases left between them. CDR3 DNA: TGTGCTAGTGGTTTGAGCAGGACGAATACCTACGAGCAGTACTTC. Encoded protein: CASGLSRTNTYEQYF.

V usage is TRBV7-2 and J usage is TRBJ2-5, with TRBD1 matching 8 bases. The CDR3 loop spans 14 amino acids. The germline V gene has CDR1 SGHTA and CDR2 FQGNSA. V lost 3 bases to trimming and J lost 3 bases; unmatched junction nucleotides: 3. The CDR3 nucleotides are TGTGCCAGCAGCTTCAGGGGGCTGGAAGAGACCCAGTACTTC. Its protein product is CASSFRGLEETQYF. The entire variable domain, with the rest obtained from reference TRBV7-2 and TRBJ2-5, is as follows: GAGVSQSPSNKVTEKGKDVELRCDPISGHTALYWYRQSLGQGLEFLIYFQGNSAPDKSGLPSDRFSAERTGGSVSTLTIQRTQQEDSAVYLCASSFRGLEETQYFGPGTRLLVL.